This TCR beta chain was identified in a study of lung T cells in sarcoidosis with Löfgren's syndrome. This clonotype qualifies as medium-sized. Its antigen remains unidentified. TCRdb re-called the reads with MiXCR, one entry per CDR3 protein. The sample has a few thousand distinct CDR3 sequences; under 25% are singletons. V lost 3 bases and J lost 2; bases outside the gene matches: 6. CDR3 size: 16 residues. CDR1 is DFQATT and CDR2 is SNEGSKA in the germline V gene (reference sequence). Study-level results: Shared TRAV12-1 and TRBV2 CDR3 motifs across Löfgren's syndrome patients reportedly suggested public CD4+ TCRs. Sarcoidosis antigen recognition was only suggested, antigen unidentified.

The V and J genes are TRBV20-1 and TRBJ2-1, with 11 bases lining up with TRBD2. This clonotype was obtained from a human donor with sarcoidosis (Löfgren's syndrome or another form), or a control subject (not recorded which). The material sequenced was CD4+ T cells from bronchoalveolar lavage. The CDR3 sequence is CSASTSGSLAYNEQFF. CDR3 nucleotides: TGCAGTGCTAGTACTAGCGGGAGTCTCGCCTACAATGAGCAGTTCTTC.